Below are 22 T cell receptor beta chains sequenced from a single sample in a study of T cell responses to AZD1222 COVID-19 vaccine. Here immunoSEQ multiplex PCR was the method, and the copy in TCRdb shows in-frame clones only, minus some. The sample records 120,000 or so clones, about nine tenths being singletons. Sequencing was performed on peripheral blood, taken on day 0 of AZD1222 vaccination. These receptors were obtained from an adult in good health.

This clone was counted a single time. The CDR3 DNA reads TGTGCCAGCAGCTCCCAGGGGGGTGGCTACACCTTC. Translation: CASSSQGGGYTF. V usage is TRBV5-4 and J usage is TRBJ1-2, with TRBD1 matching 7 bases. V dropped 3 bases and J dropped 7; count of bases not matched to a gene: 3. The CDR3 loop spans 12 amino acids. Looked up from germline, CDR1 is SGHNT and CDR2 is YYREEE (reference sequence).

This rearrangement joins TRBV11-2 to TRBJ2-3, with 10 bases fitting TRBD2. The CDR3 loop spans 18 amino acids. CDR1 and CDR2 (germline): SGHAT, FQNNGV. With 4 bases clipped from V and 5 bases from J, the junction kept 15 bases outside the gene matches. CDR3 sequence (DNA): TGTGCCAGCAGCTCTACGGCTAGCGGGGGCCTTGGCGGAGATACGCAGTATTTT. Translated, it gives CASSSTASGGLGGDTQYF.

In this sample, this clone turned up a few times. The chain links TRBV29-1 to TRBJ2-7; perhaps TRBD1 as D (6 bases). The CDR3 loop spans 12 amino acids. Germline CDR1 reads SQVTM; CDR2 reads ANQGSEA. The ends were cut back, 5 bases at V and 6 bases at J, with 14 bases in the middle. The chain's CDR3 is CSVLSGEGEQYF. The CDR3 coding sequence is TGCAGCGTTCTCTCAGGGGAAGGCGAGCAGTACTTC.

This clone was counted only a few times. The rearrangement joins TRBV5-1 to TRBJ2-1, with TRBD1 matching 7 bases. With 6 bases clipped from V and 4 bases from J, the junction kept 13 bases outside the gene matches. CDR3 size: 16 residues. CDR1 and CDR2 (germline): SGHRS, YFSETQ. CDR3 nucleotides: TGCGCCAGCAACCTAGGACACCGGGACAGTTACAATGAGCAGTTCTTC. Protein product: CASNLGHRDSYNEQFF.

This clone has just one count. The chain links TRBV7-9 to TRBJ1-1; no clear D gene. Trimming left V 5 bases short and J 8 bases short, with 3 bases between. Germline assignment: CDR1 SEHNR and CDR2 FQNEAQ (reference sequence). The CDR3 runs to 9 residues. CDR3 nucleotides: TGTGCCAGCAGCCCAGAAGCTTTCTTT. Protein: CASSPEAFF.

The V call is TRBV19, the J call TRBJ2-3; no clear D. The germline V gene has CDR1 LNHDA and CDR2 SQIVND (reference sequence). This CDR3 region has 14 residues. The V end was cut by 5 bases, the J end by 0 bases, with 9 bases between. CDR3: CASSQALSTDTQYF. The CDR3 bases are TGTGCCAGTAGTCAGGCCCTAAGCACAGATACGCAGTATTTT.

The genes are TRBV6-5 and TRBJ1-2; 9 nucleotides line up with TRBD1. CDR3 length: 14 amino acids. Looked up from germline, CDR1 is MNHEY and CDR2 is SVGAGI. V dropped 7 bases and J dropped 8; count of bases not matched to a gene: 11. CDR3 amino acids: CASIKQGAGGGYTF. CDR3 coding DNA: TGTGCCAGCATCAAACAGGGGGCTGGCGGAGGCTACACCTTC.

The rearrangement joins TRBV19 to TRBJ1-1; D ambiguous. The germline gives CDR1 LNHDA, CDR2 SQIVND (reference sequence). This CDR3 comprises 14 residues. Between the trimmed V and J ends, which lost 5 bases and 11 bases, there was a span of 21 bases. The CDR3 nucleotides are TGTGCCAGTAGTTTCGACGGAACAACTCTTGGTGCTTTCTTT. This gives the protein CASSFDGTTLGAFF.

This CDR3 reads CASSLGTLYEQYF. The CDR3 DNA sequence: TGTGCCAGCAGCTTAGGGACACTTTACGAGCAGTACTTC. This chain links TRBV7-2 with TRBJ2-7, with a weak D call TRBD1 (5 bases). Germline V gene data show CDR1 as SGHTA and CDR2 as FQGNSA. The V end was cut by 1 base, the J end by 4 bases, with 8 bases between. The CDR3 loop spans 13 amino acids.

The V call is TRBV19, the J call TRBJ2-1; D unclear. The CDR3 is 15 residues long. With 1 base removed from V and 4 bases from J, the gap between germline ends came to 11 bases. Germline lookup yields CDR1 LNHDA and CDR2 SQIVND (reference sequence). The CDR3 sequence is CASSIVSSRYNEQFF. CDR3 DNA: TGTGCCAGTAGTATAGTTTCTTCACGATACAATGAGCAGTTCTTC.

The CDR3, as DNA: TGCGCCAGCAGCTTCGAGGGGGGAGCAGAAGCTTTCTTT. This gives the protein CASSFEGGAEAFF. The V and J genes are TRBV5-1 and TRBJ1-1, with D maybe TRBD1 (6 bases). Germline V gene data show CDR1 as SGHRS and CDR2 as YFSETQ. V was trimmed by 2 bases and J by 8 bases, leaving 13 bases between them. CDR3 length equals 13 residues.

The chain carries TRBV29-1 and TRBJ1-1; D is undetermined. Looked up from germline, CDR1 is SQVTM and CDR2 is ANQGSEA. This CDR3 has 20 residues. The V gene lost 7 bases and the J gene lost 1 base, with 34 bases spanning the gap. For the CDR3, the DNA is TGCAGCGGTCCCTTGGCCCTGAAAGTTTGTAAGAAGTGGCAGAACACTGAAGCTTTCTTT. It specifies CSGPLALKVCKKWQNTEAFF.

This chain joins TRBV13 and TRBJ2-2; D is perhaps TRBD2 (6 bases). The germline V gene encodes CDR1 PRHDT and CDR2 FYEKMQ (reference sequence). The ends were cut back, 7 bases at V and 5 bases at J, with 17 bases in the middle. This CDR3 has 15 residues. CDR3 DNA sequence: TGTGCCAGCACCCAAGGCGGGGATGGGACCGGGGAGCTGTTTTTT. Its protein product is CASTQGGDGTGELFF. The complete variable domain, with remaining parts taken from reference TRBV13 and TRBJ2-2, reads AAGVIQSPRHLIKEKRETATLKCYPIPRHDTVYWYQQGPGQDPQFLISFYEKMQSDKGSIPDRFSAQQFSDYHSELNMSSLELGDSALYFCASTQGGDGTGELFFGEGSRLTVL.

V and J are TRBV2 and TRBJ1-3, with D unresolved. CDR1 is SNHLY, CDR2 FYNNEI, per germline. V lost 1 base and J lost 7, with 2 bases in between. The CDR3 loop spans 11 amino acids. CDR3 sequence (DNA): TGTGCCAGCAGTGAAGTTAACACCATATATTTT. Translating gives CASSEVNTIYF.

The chain links TRBV12-5 to TRBJ2-7; D is undetermined. Germline V CDR1 and CDR2: LGHNT, FRNRAP. This CDR3 is built from 16 residues. Trimming pared 0 bases from V and 2 bases from J, leaving 14 bases between. The CDR3 nucleotides are TGTGCTAGTGGTTTGGTCCTGGACCAGACCCCCTACGAGCAGTACTTC. Encoded protein: CASGLVLDQTPYEQYF.

V is TRBV3-1 (or the pseudogene TRBV3-2) and J is TRBJ1-3; D gene uncertain. V dropped 0 bases and J dropped 5 bases, with 2 bases sitting between them. The length of the CDR3 is 12 residues. Germline V gene lookup returns CDR1 LGHDT and CDR2 YNNKEL (reference sequence). This CDR3 reads CASSQDRNTIYF. CDR3 coding DNA: TGTGCCAGCAGCCAAGACCGAAACACCATATATTTT.

The rearrangement joins TRBV6-2 or TRBV6-3 to TRBJ1-1; D not certain. The V gene lost 0 bases and the J gene lost 4 bases, with 9 bases spanning the gap. Germline lookup yields CDR1 MNHEY and CDR2 SVGEGT. This CDR3 comprises 14 residues. CDR3 residues: CASSYSVVGTEAFF. The CDR3 region has the DNA TGTGCCAGCAGTTACTCGGTTGTTGGCACTGAAGCTTTCTTT.

This chain links TRBV4-3 with TRBJ2-3, with 7 nucleotides matching TRBD1. The CDR3 loop spans 15 amino acids. Losses at the gene ends were 3 bases for V and 3 bases for J; bases not matched to a gene: 6. The germline V gene has CDR1 LGHNA and CDR2 YSLEER. Written as DNA, the CDR3 is TGCGCCAGCAGCCAGGCAACAGGGGAAACAGATACGCAGTATTTT. This encodes CASSQATGETDTQYF.

The chain joins TRBV29-1 to TRBJ2-1, with 10 bases aligning to TRBD1. J lost 1 base, V lost 7 bases, and 1 base had no gene match. There are 13 residues in the CDR3. CDR1 and CDR2 (germline): SQVTM, ANQGSEA. The CDR3 region is CSGGQGSYNEQFF. CDR3 DNA: TGCAGCGGGGGACAGGGGTCCTACAATGAGCAGTTCTTC.

The V and J genes are TRBV4-1 and TRBJ1-2; TRBD1 matches 12 bases. V shed 3 bases and J 6 bases; nucleotides not matched to a gene: 2. This CDR3 is 14 amino acids long. Germline lookup yields CDR1 MGHRA and CDR2 YSYEKL. Here the CDR3 reads CASSQGQGADGYTF. The CDR3 DNA sequence: TGCGCCAGCAGCCAGGGACAGGGGGCAGATGGCTACACCTTC.

This clone showed up just a few times. CDR3 amino acids: CASSTRRTGSYEQYF. As DNA, the CDR3 is TGTGCCAGCAGCACCCGTCGGACGGGCTCCTACGAGCAGTACTTC. The rearrangement joins TRBV11-2 to TRBJ2-7; D call uncertain. The CDR3 has 15 amino acids. Germline V gives CDR1 SGHAT, CDR2 FQNNGV. The ends were cut back, 5 bases at V and 0 bases at J, with 14 bases in the middle.

The chain links TRBV5-1 to TRBJ1-4; no firm D call. The V and J ends lost 4 bases and 0 bases respectively, with 10 bases between them. From germline, CDR1 is SGHRS and CDR2 YFSETQ. This CDR3 is 15 amino acids long. CDR3 in DNA: TGCGCCAGCAGCCTTCAGAGAGCAACTAATGAAAAACTGTTTTTT. This sequence encodes CASSLQRATNEKLFF.